Detailed here is one T cell receptor (beta chain). What it binds is not known. One end of the junction does not line up with germline, which may come from a read error. CDR3 length: 13 residues. The germline V gene has CDR1 SEHNR and CDR2 FQNEAQ (reference sequence). Notes on the study in general: Tumor memory CD4+ T cell TCR gene usage was found to cluster with blood and lymph node memory CD4+ cells and with lymph node naive CD4+ cells. Whole repertoires were not studied in the larger cohort, only one V-J beta rearrangement. Tumor-infiltrating Treg TCR alpha and beta sequences overlapped most with tumor naive CD4+ T cells, then blood naive.

The sorted Tregs were CD4+CD25+CD127-/low cells. After constant-region reverse-primer amplification, full-length variable regions underwent semi-nested PCR with Nested Universal Primer A. Each CDR3 protein is one row after TCRdb ran MiXCR on the 5' RACE reads. The sample lists around 10,000 distinct CDR3 sequences, around 15% occurring once. The chain has TRBV7-9 and TRBJ2-2; the match to TRBD1 covers 7 bases. The source material was Tregs sorted from blood. The TCR sequence derives from a female donor with breast cancer. The CDR3 DNA sequence: TGTGCAATAGAGACAGGGAGCACCGGGGAGCTGTTCTTT. Its protein is CAIETGSTGELFF.